This T cell receptor (beta chain) was obtained from a study of spatial heterogeneity in lung cancer. The germline V and J ends were trimmed by 3 bases and 4 bases, with 6 bases remaining between them. There are 12 residues in the CDR3. TCRdb re-derived calls from the 5' RACE reads in MiXCR, one entry per CDR3 protein. The sample lists tens of thousands of distinct CDR3 sequences; about an eighth were seen once. This clonotype was counted many times. Time point defined: sample taken at primary tumor resection. The sample consisted of PBMCs, taken at surgery. The clonotype comes from a male donor with early-stage non-small cell lung cancer. This chain joins TRBV12-3 or TRBV12-4 and TRBJ2-5; D remains unclear. The DNA for the CDR3 is TGTGCCAGCAGTTTGGCGGTAGAGACCCAGTACTTC. Its translation is CASSLAVETQYF.